The clone carrying this T cell receptor beta chain occurred many times. The antigen remains unidentified. Clinical Activity Scores of at least 3, NOSPECS grades of at least 4 and durations under 3 months characterized ophthalmopathy patients. This entry comes from a study of T cells in Graves' hyperthyroidism and ophthalmopathy. Turning to the study itself: Staff took peripheral blood when the initial diagnosis was made, before any treatment began.

Findings and caveats of the study: In validation, the model predicted ophthalmopathy. These predictions came a median roughly six months before onset. Blood samples included most of the expanded thyroid clonotypes exceeding 0.001.

TCR beta CDR3 regions were amplified from RNA. A set of HTBI primers served as the primers for a first-round RT-PCR of the TCR CDR3. MiXCR, run by TCRdb on the multiplex PCR reads, gives a single entry per CDR3 protein. The sample contains some 500,000 distinct CDR3 sequences, approximately 25% of which appear only once. The sequenced material came from blood. The TCR originated in a woman younger than 45 with Graves' ophthalmopathy.

The CDR3 bases are TGCGCCAGCAGCTCCAAATCCTCTAACTATGGCTACACCTTC. It is translated as CASSSKSSNYGYTF. The chain combines TRBV5-1 with TRBJ1-2, with unresolved D. Germline values: CDR1 SGHRS, CDR2 YFSETQ. Trimming cost V 3 bases and J 0 bases, with 9 bases left between them. The CDR3 is 14 residues long.